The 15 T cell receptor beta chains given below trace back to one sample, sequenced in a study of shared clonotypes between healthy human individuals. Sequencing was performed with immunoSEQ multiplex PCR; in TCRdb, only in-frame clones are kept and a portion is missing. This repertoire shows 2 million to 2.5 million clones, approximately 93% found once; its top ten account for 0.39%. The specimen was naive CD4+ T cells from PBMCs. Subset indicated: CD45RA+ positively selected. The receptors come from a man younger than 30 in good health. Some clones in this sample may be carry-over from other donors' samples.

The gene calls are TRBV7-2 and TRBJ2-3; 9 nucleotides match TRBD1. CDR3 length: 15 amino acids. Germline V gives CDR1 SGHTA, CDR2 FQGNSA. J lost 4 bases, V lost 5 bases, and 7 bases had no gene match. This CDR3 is CASSQQGATPDTQYF. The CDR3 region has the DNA TGTGCCAGCAGCCAACAGGGGGCAACCCCAGATACGCAGTATTTT.

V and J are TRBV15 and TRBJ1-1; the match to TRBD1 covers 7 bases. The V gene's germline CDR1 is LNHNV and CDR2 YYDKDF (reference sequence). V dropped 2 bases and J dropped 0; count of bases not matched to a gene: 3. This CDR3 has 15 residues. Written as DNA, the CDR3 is TGTGCCACCAGCAGACCGGGACAGTTGAACACTGAAGCTTTCTTT. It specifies CATSRPGQLNTEAFF. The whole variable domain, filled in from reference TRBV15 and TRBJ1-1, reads DAMVIQNPRYQVTQFGKPVTLSCSQTLNHNVMYWYQQKSSQAPKLLFHYYDKDFNNEADTPDNFQSRRPNTSFCFLDIRSPGLGDTAMYLCATSRPGQLNTEAFFGQGTRLTVV.

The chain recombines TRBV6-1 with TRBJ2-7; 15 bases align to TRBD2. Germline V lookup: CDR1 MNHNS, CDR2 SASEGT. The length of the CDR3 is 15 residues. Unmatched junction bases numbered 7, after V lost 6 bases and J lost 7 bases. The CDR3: CASRGLAGGQGEQYF. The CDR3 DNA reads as TGTGCCAGCAGGGGACTAGCGGGAGGTCAAGGTGAGCAGTACTTC.

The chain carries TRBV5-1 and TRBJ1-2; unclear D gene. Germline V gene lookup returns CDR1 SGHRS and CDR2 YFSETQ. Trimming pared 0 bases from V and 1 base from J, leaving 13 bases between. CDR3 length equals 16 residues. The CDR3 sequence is CASSLDPAGLNYGYTF. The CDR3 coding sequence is TGCGCCAGCAGCTTGGATCCGGCAGGTCTTAACTATGGCTACACCTTC.

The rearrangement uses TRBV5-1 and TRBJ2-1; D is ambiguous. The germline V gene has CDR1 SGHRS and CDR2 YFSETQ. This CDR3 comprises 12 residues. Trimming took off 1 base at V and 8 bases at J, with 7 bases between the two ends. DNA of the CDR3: TGCGCCAGCAGCTTGCCGTGGTATGAGCAGTTCTTC. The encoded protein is CASSLPWYEQFF. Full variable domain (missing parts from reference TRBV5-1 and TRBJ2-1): KAGVTQTPRYLIKTRGQQVTLSCSPISGHRSVSWYQQTPGQGLQFLFEYFSETQRNKGNFPGRFSGRQFSNSRSEMNVSTLELGDSALYLCASSLPWYEQFFGPGTRLTVL.

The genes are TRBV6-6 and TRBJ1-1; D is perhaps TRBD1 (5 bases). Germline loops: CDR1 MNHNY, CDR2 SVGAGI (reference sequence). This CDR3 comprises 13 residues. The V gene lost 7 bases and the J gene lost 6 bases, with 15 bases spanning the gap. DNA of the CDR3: TGTGCCAGCAAAGGGGTCGAGGTACCTGAAGCTTTCTTT. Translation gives CASKGVEVPEAFF.

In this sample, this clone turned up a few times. In DNA, the CDR3 is TGTGCCATCACTGACCTCGCTGGGGCCAACGTCCTGACTTTC. It encodes CAITDLAGANVLTF. V gene TRBV10-3 combines with J gene TRBJ2-6, with D unresolved. CDR3 size: 14 residues. CDR1 ENHRY and CDR2 SYGVKD come from the germline V gene. V was clipped by 7 bases and J by 2 bases, with 9 bases between them.

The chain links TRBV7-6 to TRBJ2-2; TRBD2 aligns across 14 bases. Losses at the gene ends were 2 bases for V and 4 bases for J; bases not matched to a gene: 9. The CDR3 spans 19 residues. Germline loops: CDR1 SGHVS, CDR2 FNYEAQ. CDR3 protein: CASSLLGLAGVTVTGELFF. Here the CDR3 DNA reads TGTGCCAGCAGCTTATTGGGACTAGCGGGAGTTACGGTCACCGGGGAGCTGTTTTTT.

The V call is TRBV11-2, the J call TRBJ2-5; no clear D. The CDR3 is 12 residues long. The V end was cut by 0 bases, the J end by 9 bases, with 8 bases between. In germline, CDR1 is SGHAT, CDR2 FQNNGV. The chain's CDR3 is CASSLDSVAQYF. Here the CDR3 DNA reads TGTGCCAGCAGCTTAGATTCGGTGGCCCAGTACTTC.

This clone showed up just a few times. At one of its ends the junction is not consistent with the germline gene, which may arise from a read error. The DNA for the CDR3 is TGCAGTGCTATTGATGCATCCGAAGTTTTT. This gives the protein CSAIDASEVF. This chain joins TRBV20-1 and TRBJ1-4, with no clear D. Germline V gene sequence: CDR1 DFQATT, CDR2 SNEGSKA (reference sequence). CDR3 length equals 10 residues.

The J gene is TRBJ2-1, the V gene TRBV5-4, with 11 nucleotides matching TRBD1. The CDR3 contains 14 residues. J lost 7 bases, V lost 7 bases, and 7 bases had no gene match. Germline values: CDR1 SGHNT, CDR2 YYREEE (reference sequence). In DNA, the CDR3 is TGTGCCAGCCTCCACCGGGACAGGGGGAATGAGCAGTTCTTC. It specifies CASLHRDRGNEQFF.

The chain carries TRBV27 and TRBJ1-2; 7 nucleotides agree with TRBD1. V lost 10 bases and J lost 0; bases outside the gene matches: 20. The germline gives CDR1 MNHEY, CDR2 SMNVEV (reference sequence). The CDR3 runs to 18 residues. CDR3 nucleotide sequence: TGTGCCACCTACAACCCGGCAGGGGGAACCCGTGCTAACTATGGCTACACCTTC. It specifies CATYNPAGGTRANYGYTF.

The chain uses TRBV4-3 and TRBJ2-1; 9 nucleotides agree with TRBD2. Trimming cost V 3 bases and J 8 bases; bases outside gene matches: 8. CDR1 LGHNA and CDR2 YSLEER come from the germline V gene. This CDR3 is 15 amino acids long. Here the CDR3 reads CASSHSGTSPDEQFF. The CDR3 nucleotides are TGCGCCAGCAGCCATTCCGGGACTAGCCCCGATGAGCAGTTCTTC.

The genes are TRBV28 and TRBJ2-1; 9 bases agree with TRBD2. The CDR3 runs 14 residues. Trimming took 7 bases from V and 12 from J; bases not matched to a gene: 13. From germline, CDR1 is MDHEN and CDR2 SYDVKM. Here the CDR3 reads CASNDLKKGLAQFF. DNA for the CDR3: TGTGCCAGCAACGACTTAAAGAAGGGACTAGCGCAGTTCTTC.

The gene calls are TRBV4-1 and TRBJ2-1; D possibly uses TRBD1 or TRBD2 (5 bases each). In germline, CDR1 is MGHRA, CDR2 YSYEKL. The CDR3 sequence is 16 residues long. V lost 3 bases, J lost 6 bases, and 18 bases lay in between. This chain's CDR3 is CASSQPGRERANEQFF. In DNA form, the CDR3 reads TGCGCCAGCAGCCAGCCGGGACGGGAAAGGGCCAATGAGCAGTTCTTC.